A single sample is the source of the 28 T cell receptor beta chains below, sequenced in a study of CD8 T cells in ankylosing spondylitis. TCRdb passed the 5' RACE reads through MiXCR, listing each CDR3 protein once. The table shows around 250,000 distinct CDR3 sequences, with over 15% occurring only once. Sequenced: blood, either unsorted or a sorted T cell fraction (not recorded which). The receptors here all came from a male donor with ankylosing spondylitis or in good health (not recorded which).

Many counts were recorded for this clonotype. The chain uses TRBV6-5 and TRBJ2-2; TRBD2 might be the D (6 bases). With 0 bases removed from V and 4 bases from J, the gap between germline ends came to 6 bases. This CDR3 is built from 14 residues. Germline V gives CDR1 MNHEY, CDR2 SVGAGI. DNA of the CDR3: TGTGCCAGCAGTTACTCCGGGGGCACCGGGGAGCTGTTTTTT. Amino acids: CASSYSGGTGELFF.

This clonotype has only a few counts. The chain employs TRBV7-2 and TRBJ2-7, with D maybe TRBD1 (6 bases). This CDR3 is built from 13 residues. Germline CDR1 reads SGHTA; CDR2 reads FQGNSA. Between the trimmed V and J ends, which lost 1 base and 6 bases, there was a span of 10 bases. The CDR3 reads CASSLETGVEQYF. CDR3 DNA: TGTGCCAGCAGCTTAGAGACAGGAGTCGAGCAGTACTTC.

The chain links TRBV29-1 to TRBJ2-1; 9 bases map to TRBD2. CDR3 size: 14 residues. Germline lookup yields CDR1 SQVTM and CDR2 ANQGSEA. The junction had 7 bases not matched to a gene; V was cut back by 3 bases and J by 7 bases. The CDR3 loop is CSVDPLAGVNEQFF. For the CDR3, the DNA is TGCAGCGTTGACCCCTTAGCGGGAGTGAATGAGCAGTTCTTC.

This chain joins TRBV5-5 and TRBJ1-2; D unresolved. V lost 1 base, J lost 3 bases, and 22 bases lay in between. CDR3 length equals 18 residues. Looked up from germline, CDR1 is SGHKS and CDR2 is YYEKEE (reference sequence). The chain's CDR3 is CASSLFSVEALRDYGYTF. The CDR3 nucleotides are TGTGCCAGCAGCTTGTTTTCGGTAGAAGCCCTCCGGGACTATGGCTACACCTTC.

In its sample, this clonotype was seen a few times. This chain uses TRBV5-8 with TRBJ2-2; 8 bases fit TRBD1. This CDR3 is built from 17 residues. CDR1 and CDR2 from the germline V gene are SGHTS and YDEGEE. V gave up 5 bases and J gave up 1 base; unmatched junction bases: 10. The CDR3, as DNA: TGTGCCAGCAGAAACAACGACAGGGGAAGGAACACCGGGGAGCTGTTTTTT. It encodes CASRNNDRGRNTGELFF.

This clonotype was seen only a few times. The V and J genes are TRBV28 and TRBJ2-5; TRBD1 matches at 9 bases. This CDR3 contains 15 residues. The germline CDR1 and CDR2 sequences are MDHEN and SYDVKM. V shed 6 bases and J 4 bases; nucleotides not matched to a gene: 9. CDR3 nucleotides: TGTGCCAGCAGCCCAGGACAGGGGATGAGAGAGACCCAGTACTTC. Its translation is CASSPGQGMRETQYF.

This clonotype was counted a few times. The genes are TRBV20-1 and TRBJ1-1, with D maybe TRBD1 (5 bases). Trimming cost V 6 bases and J 0 bases, with 23 bases left between them. The germline CDR1 and CDR2 sequences are DFQATT and SNEGSKA (reference sequence). The CDR3 loop spans 17 amino acids. The CDR3 protein is CSAVGLTDEVMNTEAFF. DNA of the CDR3: TGCAGTGCCGTGGGATTGACAGACGAGGTCATGAACACTGAAGCTTTCTTT.

This rearrangement joins TRBV6-5 to TRBJ2-3, with 12 bases identical to TRBD1. V was pared by 4 bases and J by 2 bases, with 7 bases of the junction left unmatched. Per the germline V gene, CDR1 is MNHEY and CDR2 is SVGAGI. This CDR3 spans 17 amino acids. CDR3 nucleotide sequence: TGTGCCAGCAGTTCGGGACAGGGGGCGGGTCACACAGATACGCAGTATTTT. Protein: CASSSGQGAGHTDTQYF.

This rearrangement joins TRBV4-3 to TRBJ2-7, with TRBD1 as a possible D gene (6 bases). V lost 1 base and J lost 3, with 10 bases in between. The CDR3 loop spans 14 amino acids. Germline V lookup: CDR1 LGHNA, CDR2 YSLEER. The DNA for the CDR3 is TGCGCCAGCAGCCAAGCCCAACAGGGCTACGAGCAGTACTTC. Amino acids: CASSQAQQGYEQYF.

This clonotype was recorded a few times. This rearrangement joins TRBV10-3 to TRBJ2-7, with D perhaps matching TRBD2 (5 bases). From germline, CDR1 is ENHRY and CDR2 SYGVKD. Between the trimmed V and J ends, which lost 1 base and 4 bases, there was a span of 11 bases. The CDR3 runs to 14 residues. DNA of the CDR3: TGTGCCATCAGTGAGTTGAGGGTACAGTACGAGCAGTACTTC. It yields the protein CAISELRVQYEQYF.

In this sample, this clonotype turned up a few times. The chain has TRBV11-2 and TRBJ2-1, with no clear D. V was cut by 0 bases and J by 4 bases, with 28 bases left in between. The CDR3 length is 21 residues. CDR1 and CDR2 (germline): SGHAT, FQNNGV. The CDR3 DNA reads TGTGCCAGCAGCTTAGAGGGCTACACCACCATCACCATCGATTTATACAATGAGCAGTTCTTC. Its translation is CASSLEGYTTITIDLYNEQFF.

The rearrangement links TRBV27 to TRBJ2-1; TRBD2 matches 13 bases. There are 15 residues in the CDR3. V trimming: 3 bases; J trimming: 8 bases; junction bases outside the gene matches: 4. Germline V gene sequence: CDR1 MNHEY, CDR2 SMNVEV (reference sequence). CDR3: CASSLGGLAGHEQFF. CDR3 coding DNA: TGTGCCAGCAGTTTGGGGGGACTAGCGGGACATGAGCAGTTCTTC.

The V and J genes are TRBV10-3 and TRBJ2-4; D possibly corresponds to TRBD1 (6 bases). Germline V CDR1 and CDR2: ENHRY, SYGVKD. This CDR3 comprises 14 residues. Trimming removed 7 bases at V and 1 base at J, with 11 bases between. CDR3 nucleotide sequence: TGTGCCATCATGGACAGTTCTGCCAAAAACATTCAGTACTTC. As protein: CAIMDSSAKNIQYF.

The gene calls are TRBV18 and TRBJ2-1; tentatively, D is TRBD2 (5 bases). V gave up 2 bases and J gave up 9 bases, with 5 bases separating them. The CDR3 has 11 residues. Germline V gene lookup returns CDR1 KGHSH and CDR2 LQKENI. The DNA for the CDR3 is TGTGCCAGCTCACCAGGGAGTGAGCAGTTCTTC. Protein sequence: CASSPGSEQFF.

This clonotype has only a few counts. The V gene is TRBV15, the J gene TRBJ2-1; no clear D gene. The germline CDR1 and CDR2 sequences are LNHNV and YYDKDF (reference sequence). CDR3 length: 15 residues. V lost 5 bases to trimming and J lost 9 bases, with 20 bases between them. The CDR3 loop is CATSAPTSVVIEQFF. In nucleotides, the CDR3 is TGTGCCACCAGCGCACCTACCTCGGTAGTAATTGAGCAGTTCTTC.

This clonotype was found a few times. V is TRBV4-1 and J is TRBJ2-3; D might be TRBD2 (5 bases). The CDR3 runs 15 residues. V lost 5 bases, J lost 4 bases, and 16 bases lay in between. CDR1 is MGHRA and CDR2 is YSYEKL in the germline V gene. The DNA for the CDR3 is TGCGCCAGCAGCTCCGGGCCCGGGAACGCAGATACGCAGTATTTT. Translating it yields CASSSGPGNADTQYF.

The rearrangement uses TRBV9 and TRBJ2-2; no definite D call. This CDR3 is 16 amino acids long. Per the germline V gene, CDR1 is SGDLS and CDR2 is YYNGEE. The V end was cut by 2 bases, the J end by 2 bases, with 13 bases between. In DNA form, the CDR3 reads TGTGCCAGCAGCGTCGGGCTCCATACAAACACCGGGGAGCTGTTTTTT. Translating it yields CASSVGLHTNTGELFF.

J is TRBJ2-5 and V is TRBV12-3 or TRBV12-4; D call uncertain. V gave up 6 bases and J gave up 5 bases, with 19 bases separating them. The CDR3 runs 15 residues. CDR3 amino acids: CASSKRPGDSETQYF. DNA for the CDR3: TGTGCCAGCAGCAAAAGGCCTGGGGATAGTGAGACCCAGTACTTC.

V is TRBV4-3 and J is TRBJ2-3, with 9 positions matching TRBD1. V shed 3 bases and J 4 bases; nucleotides not matched to a gene: 8. The CDR3 sequence is 16 residues long. Germline assignment: CDR1 LGHNA and CDR2 YSLEER. For the CDR3, the DNA is TGCGCCAGCAGCCAGGCACCGGGACAGGGTGCAGATACGCAGTATTTT. Translation gives CASSQAPGQGADTQYF.

The chain links TRBV12-3 or TRBV12-4 to TRBJ2-1; TRBD2 aligns across 8 bases. The length of the CDR3 is 15 residues. The V and J ends lost 5 bases and 9 bases, in that order; junction bases with no gene match: 12. The CDR3 DNA follows: TGTGCCAGCAGTCCCCGGGGGGGAGGGCCCCCTGAGCAGTTCTTC. Translated: CASSPRGGGPPEQFF.

This clonotype was detected only a few times. The genes are TRBV9 and TRBJ2-3; 9 nucleotides align to TRBD2. The CDR3 consists of 17 residues. Germline lookup yields CDR1 SGDLS and CDR2 YYNGEE. Losses at the gene ends were 2 bases for V and 2 bases for J; bases not matched to a gene: 9. DNA of the CDR3: TGTGCCAGCAGCGTGGCCGCGACTAGCGGTTACACAGATACGCAGTATTTT. This codes for CASSVAATSGYTDTQYF.

There are a few counts of this clonotype. V gene TRBV11-2 combines with J gene TRBJ1-6; no clear D. This CDR3 is 16 amino acids long. The V gene's germline CDR1 is SGHAT and CDR2 FQNNGV. Trimming left V 2 bases short and J 0 bases short, with 8 bases between. The CDR3 region has the DNA TGTGCCAGCAGCTTACCGGTCGTCTCCTATAATTCACCCCTCCACTTT. Its translation is CASSLPVVSYNSPLHF. Full variable domain (outside the CDR3, taken from reference TRBV11-2 and TRBJ1-6): EAGVAQSPRYKIIEKRQSVAFWCNPISGHATLYWYQQILGQGPKLLIQFQNNGVVDDSQLPKDRFSAERLKGVDSTLKIQPAKLEDSAVYLCASSLPVVSYNSPLHFGNGTRLTVT.

V gene TRBV4-1 combines with J gene TRBJ1-6; tentatively, D is TRBD1 (5 bases). Trimming cost V 0 bases and J 16 bases, with 13 bases left between them. In germline, CDR1 is MGHRA, CDR2 YSYEKL. The CDR3 length is 13 residues. The CDR3 here is CASSQDGTGGLHF. In nucleotides, the CDR3 is TGCGCCAGCAGCCAAGATGGTACAGGCGGACTCCACTTT.

In its sample, this clonotype was seen a few times. The gene calls are TRBV9 and TRBJ1-2; D possibly corresponds to TRBD1 (5 bases). CDR1 is SGDLS and CDR2 is YYNGEE in the germline V gene. With 4 bases removed from V and 6 bases from J, the gap between germline ends came to 13 bases. There are 13 residues in the CDR3. This CDR3 is CASSPNGGDGYTF. The CDR3 nucleotides read TGTGCCAGCAGCCCAAATGGGGGAGATGGCTACACCTTC.

The chain has TRBV25-1 and TRBJ1-1, with 7 bases lining up with TRBD1. Losses at the gene ends were 4 bases for V and 3 bases for J; bases not matched to a gene: 8. Germline loops: CDR1 MGHDK, CDR2 SYGVNS. The CDR3 loop spans 15 amino acids. Here the CDR3 DNA reads TGTGCCAGCAGTGGTTCCCGACAGGGCGACACTGAAGCTTTCTTT. Amino acids: CASSGSRQGDTEAFF.

This clonotype was seen more than once but under ten times. The chain couples TRBV12-3 or TRBV12-4 to TRBJ2-2; no reliable D call. V was pared by 5 bases and J by 7 bases, with 8 bases between. This CDR3 comprises 12 residues. The CDR3 sequence is CASSQDGGELFF. The CDR3 region has the DNA TGTGCCAGCAGTCAGGACGGCGGGGAGCTGTTTTTT.

The rearrangement links TRBV28 to TRBJ2-6; D is perhaps TRBD1 or TRBD2 (5 bases each). The V gene lost 5 bases and the J gene lost 9 bases, with 17 bases spanning the gap. The V gene's germline CDR1 is MDHEN and CDR2 SYDVKM. The CDR3 totals 15 residues. As DNA, the CDR3 is TGTGCCAGCAGTGATGCAGATGGGGGTGTCAACGTCCTGACTTTC. This sequence encodes CASSDADGGVNVLTF.

The rearrangement joins TRBV29-1 to TRBJ2-1; TRBD1 or TRBD2 may be the D gene (5 bases each). V was shortened by 2 bases and J by 8 bases, with 13 bases between the two germline ends. The CDR3 runs to 13 residues. The germline V gene has CDR1 SQVTM and CDR2 ANQGSEA. The CDR3 is CSVEQGVGYEQFF. For the CDR3, the DNA is TGCAGCGTTGAACAGGGAGTTGGGTATGAGCAGTTCTTC.